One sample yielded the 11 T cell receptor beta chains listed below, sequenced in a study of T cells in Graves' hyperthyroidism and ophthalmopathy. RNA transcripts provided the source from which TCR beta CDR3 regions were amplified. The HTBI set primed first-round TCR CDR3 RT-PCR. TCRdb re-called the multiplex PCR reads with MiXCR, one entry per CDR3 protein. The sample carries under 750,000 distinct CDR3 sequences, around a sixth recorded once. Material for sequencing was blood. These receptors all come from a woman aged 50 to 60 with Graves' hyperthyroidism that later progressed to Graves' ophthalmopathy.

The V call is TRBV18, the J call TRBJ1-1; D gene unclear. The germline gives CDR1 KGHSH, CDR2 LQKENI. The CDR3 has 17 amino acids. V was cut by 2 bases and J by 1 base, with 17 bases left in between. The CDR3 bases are TGTGCCAGCTCACCATCCGCGGACCCGACGGAGAACACTGAAGCTTTCTTT. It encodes CASSPSADPTENTEAFF.

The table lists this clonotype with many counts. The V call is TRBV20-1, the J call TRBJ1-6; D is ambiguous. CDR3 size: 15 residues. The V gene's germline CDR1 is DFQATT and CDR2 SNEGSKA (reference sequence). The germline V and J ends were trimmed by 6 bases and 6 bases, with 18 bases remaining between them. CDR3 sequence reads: CSAFQASGVNSPLHF. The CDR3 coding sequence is TGCAGTGCCTTTCAAGCCTCAGGAGTTAATTCACCCCTCCACTTT.

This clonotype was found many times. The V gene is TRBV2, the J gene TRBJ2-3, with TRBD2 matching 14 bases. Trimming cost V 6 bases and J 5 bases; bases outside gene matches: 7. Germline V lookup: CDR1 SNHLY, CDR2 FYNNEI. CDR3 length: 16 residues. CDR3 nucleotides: TGTGCCAGCAGATTGACTAGCGGGGGGGCAGGAGATACGCAGTATTTT. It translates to CASRLTSGGAGDTQYF. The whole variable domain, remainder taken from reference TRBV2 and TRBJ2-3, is EPEVTQTPSHQVTQMGQEVILRCVPISNHLYFYWYRQILGQKVEFLVSFYNNEISEKSEIFDDQFSVERPDGSNFTLKIRSTKLEDSAMYFCASRLTSGGAGDTQYFGPGTRLTVL.

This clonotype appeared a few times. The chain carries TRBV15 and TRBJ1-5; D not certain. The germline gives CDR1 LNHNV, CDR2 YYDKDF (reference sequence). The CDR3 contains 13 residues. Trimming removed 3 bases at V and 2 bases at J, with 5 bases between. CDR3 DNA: TGTGCCACCAGCAGTTGGGGCAATCAGCCCCAGCATTTT. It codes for CATSSWGNQPQHF.

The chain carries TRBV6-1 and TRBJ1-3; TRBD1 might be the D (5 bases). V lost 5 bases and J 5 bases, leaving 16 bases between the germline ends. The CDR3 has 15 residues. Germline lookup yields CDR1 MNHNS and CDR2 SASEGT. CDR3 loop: CASSSDRRLRNTIYF. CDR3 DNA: TGTGCCAGCAGTTCCGACAGAAGACTACGAAACACCATATATTTT.

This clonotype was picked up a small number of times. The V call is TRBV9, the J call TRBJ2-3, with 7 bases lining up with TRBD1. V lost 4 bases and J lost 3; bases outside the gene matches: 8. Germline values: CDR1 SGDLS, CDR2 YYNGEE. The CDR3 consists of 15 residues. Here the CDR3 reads CASSRGQGLTDTQYF. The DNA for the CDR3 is TGTGCCAGCAGCAGGGGGCAGGGGTTAACAGATACGCAGTATTTT.

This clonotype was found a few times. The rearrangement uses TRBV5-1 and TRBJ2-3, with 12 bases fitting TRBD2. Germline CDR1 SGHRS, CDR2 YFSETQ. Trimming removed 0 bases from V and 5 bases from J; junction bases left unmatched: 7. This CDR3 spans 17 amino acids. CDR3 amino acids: CASSLVSSGGAIDTQYF. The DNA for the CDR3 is TGCGCCAGCAGCTTGGTATCTAGCGGGGGGGCCATAGATACGCAGTATTTT.

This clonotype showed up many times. The DNA for the CDR3 is TGTGCCAGCAGTGACGCGGACGGGTGGACTGAAGCTTTCTTT. Translation: CASSDADGWTEAFF. This rearrangement joins TRBV2 to TRBJ1-1, with D unclear. Germline values: CDR1 SNHLY, CDR2 FYNNEI. The CDR3 extends over 14 amino acids. V was clipped by 3 bases and J by 5 bases, with 13 bases between them.

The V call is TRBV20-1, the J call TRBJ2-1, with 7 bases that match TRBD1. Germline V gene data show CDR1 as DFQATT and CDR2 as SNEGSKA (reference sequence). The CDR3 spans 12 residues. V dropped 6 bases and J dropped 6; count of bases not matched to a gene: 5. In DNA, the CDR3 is TGCAGTGCCACTAACAGGGGCAATGAGCAGTTCTTC. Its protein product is CSATNRGNEQFF.

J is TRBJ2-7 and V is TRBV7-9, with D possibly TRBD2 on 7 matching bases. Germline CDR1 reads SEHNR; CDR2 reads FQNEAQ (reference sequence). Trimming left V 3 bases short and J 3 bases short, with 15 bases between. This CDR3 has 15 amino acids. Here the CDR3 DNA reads TGTGCCAGCAGCTTCCTGCGGGGGCCCAACTACGAGCAGTACTTC. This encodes CASSFLRGPNYEQYF.

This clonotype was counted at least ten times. This CDR3 reads CASSQDLGTQNTEAFF. The CDR3 DNA sequence: TGTGCCAGCAGCCAAGATCTTGGAACACAGAACACTGAAGCTTTCTTT. The chain employs TRBV3-1 and TRBJ1-1; D gene ambiguous. This CDR3 is built from 16 residues. The V end lost 0 bases, the J end lost 1 base, and 12 bases lay between the germline ends. The germline V gene has CDR1 LGHDT and CDR2 YNNKEL (reference sequence).